Below are 12 T cell receptor beta chains sequenced from a single sample in a study of CD8 T cells in ankylosing spondylitis (dated by TCRdb to about 2017). Library construction relied on 5' RACE. Sequencing instrument: Illumina HiSeq 2500. TCRdb applied fastp at Q25 and MiXCR to the public reads, then kept only in-frame beta chains. Identical CDR3 proteins give one entry, which carries the most common genes and DNA. Recorded for this sample are some 200,000 distinct CDR3 sequences; 9.5% to 15% of them occurred a single time. 15% to 20% of the sample belongs to the ten largest clones. Sample: blood, either unsorted or a sorted T cell fraction (not recorded which). These receptors were obtained from a male donor with ankylosing spondylitis or in good health (not recorded which).

V is TRBV11-2 and J is TRBJ2-1; perhaps TRBD1 as D (6 bases). This CDR3 has 15 residues. V was cut by 5 bases and J by 4 bases, with 15 bases left in between. Per germline, CDR1 SGHAT and CDR2 FQNNGV. Here the CDR3 reads CASSQSRTVYNEQFF. The CDR3 region has the DNA TGTGCCAGCAGCCAATCAAGGACAGTTTACAATGAGCAGTTCTTC.

J is TRBJ1-5 and V is TRBV12-3 or TRBV12-4; 9 bases line up with TRBD1. V lost 6 bases to trimming and J lost 7 bases; unmatched junction nucleotides: 7. The CDR3 has 14 residues. The chain's CDR3 is CASSPGTGLQPQHF. The CDR3 DNA follows: TGTGCCAGCAGCCCCGGGACAGGGTTGCAGCCCCAGCATTTT.

V and J are TRBV6-2 or TRBV6-3 and TRBJ2-2; D call uncertain. V gave up 6 bases and J gave up 7 bases, with 9 bases separating them. The germline V gene encodes CDR1 MNHEY and CDR2 SVGEGT. The length of the CDR3 is 12 residues. DNA for the CDR3: TGTGCCAGCAGAACACCCGTCGGGGAGCTGTTTTTT. Its protein product is CASRTPVGELFF.

CDR3 bases: TGTGCCAGTAGTACGTCCAGGGGAATGGATGGCTACACCTTC. Translating gives CASSTSRGMDGYTF. V is TRBV19 and J is TRBJ1-2; maybe TRBD1 (6 bases). This CDR3 has 14 amino acids. Trimming removed 4 bases at V and 6 bases at J, with 15 bases between. Germline CDR1 reads LNHDA; CDR2 reads SQIVND (reference sequence).

This clonotype was observed many times. CDR3 sequence reads: CASSQGGLYNEQFF. Here the CDR3 DNA reads TGCGCCAGCAGCCAAGGGGGTCTATACAATGAGCAGTTCTTC. The J gene is TRBJ2-1, the V gene TRBV4-1; no firm D call. Trimming took 1 base from V and 4 from J, leaving 8 bases between them. Germline V gene data show CDR1 as MGHRA and CDR2 as YSYEKL. This CDR3 has 14 amino acids.

CDR3: CASSSAGGPTDTQYF. The CDR3 coding sequence is TGCGCCAGCAGCTCAGCGGGGGGACCGACAGATACGCAGTATTTT. The chain carries TRBV10-2 and TRBJ2-3, with 9 bases that match TRBD2. Germline assignment: CDR1 WSHSY and CDR2 SAAADI. The CDR3 has 15 residues. The V segment lost 6 bases and the J segment 3 bases; nucleotides outside the gene matches: 7.

The J gene is TRBJ1-6, the V gene TRBV19; 8 bases align to TRBD1. V dropped 5 bases and J dropped 7; count of bases not matched to a gene: 16. The CDR3 is 18 residues long. Germline CDR1 and CDR2: LNHDA and SQIVND (reference sequence). The CDR3 sequence is CASSPDFPGQGANSPLHF. CDR3 DNA: TGTGCCAGTAGTCCAGATTTCCCTGGACAGGGTGCAAATTCACCCCTCCACTTT. Filled out from reference TRBV19 and TRBJ1-6, the complete variable domain reads DGGITQSPKYLFRKEGQNVTLSCEQNLNHDAMYWYRQDPGQGLRLIYYSQIVNDFQKGDIAEGYSVSREKKESFPLTVTSAQKNPTAFYLCASSPDFPGQGANSPLHFGNGTRLTVT.

This rearrangement joins TRBV2 to TRBJ2-3; maybe TRBD1 (7 bases). Germline V lookup: CDR1 SNHLY, CDR2 FYNNEI. V shed 0 bases and J shed 6 bases, with 13 bases lying between them. This CDR3 comprises 15 residues. This CDR3 reads CASSEAEGAWDTQYF. The CDR3, as DNA: TGTGCCAGCAGTGAAGCGGAGGGGGCCTGGGATACGCAGTATTTT.

There are many counts of this clonotype. This chain uses TRBV5-6 with TRBJ1-1, with a possible D match to TRBD1 (6 bases). The CDR3 spans 16 residues. Germline V gives CDR1 SGHDT, CDR2 YYEEEE. The V gene lost 1 base and the J gene lost 1 base, with 14 bases spanning the gap. The CDR3 loop is CASSLKQGITNTEAFF. As DNA, the CDR3 is TGTGCCAGCAGCTTGAAACAGGGTATAACGAACACTGAAGCTTTCTTT.

This chain connects TRBV12-3 or TRBV12-4 to TRBJ2-7; no clear D gene. The V end lost 3 bases, the J end lost 4 bases, and 7 bases lay between the germline ends. The CDR3 has 12 residues. This chain's CDR3 is CASSFAVYEQYF. DNA for the CDR3: TGTGCCAGCAGTTTTGCGGTGTACGAGCAGTACTTC.

A few counts support this clonotype. The chain couples TRBV7-9 to TRBJ1-2; 7 nucleotides align to TRBD1. Germline CDR1 reads SEHNR; CDR2 reads FQNEAQ (reference sequence). The length of the CDR3 is 15 residues. V was pared by 1 base and J by 7 bases, with 9 bases of the junction left unmatched. CDR3 nucleotides: TGTGCCAGCAGCTTAGAAGGGGGCGCATTAAGTGGCTACACCTTC. Its protein is CASSLEGGALSGYTF. Drawing the rest from reference TRBV7-9 and TRBJ1-2, the complete variable domain is DTGVSQNPRHKITKRGQNVTFRCDPISEHNRLYWYRQTLGQGPEFLTYFQNEAQLEKSRLLSDRFSAERPKGSFSTLEIQRTEQGDSAMYLCASSLEGGALSGYTFGSGTRLTVV.

Only a few counts were recorded for this clonotype. The J gene is TRBJ1-1, the V gene TRBV2; D unclear. CDR1 is SNHLY and CDR2 is FYNNEI in the germline V gene. With 2 bases removed from V and 5 bases from J, the gap between germline ends came to 6 bases. The CDR3 totals 12 residues. The CDR3 here is CASSEYITEAFF. CDR3 bases: TGTGCCAGCAGTGAATATATTACTGAAGCTTTCTTT.